The rows below give T cell receptor beta chains drawn from one sample of a study of T-cell memory formation after mild COVID-19. TCRdb recomputed calls from the 5' RACE reads with MiXCR, one row per CDR3 protein. The sample includes about 560,000 distinct CDR3 sequences, roughly a sixth seen only once; the top ten take about 7.5%. Sequencing input: PBMCs or a T cell subset sorted from them (not recorded which). Source of these receptors: an adult woman who had mild COVID-19 (a few samples of this study predate the infection). Cell type and time point are not known. CDR3s include the opening cysteine and the closing phenylalanine or tryptophan. The D gene is left open where the match is weak. Not all rows give a size; the values are once, few, many and, for expanded clones, a class.

J | V | D | size | CDR3 | DNA
TRBJ1-2 | TRBV2 | TRBD1 | few | CASSGHQGASGYTF | TGTGCCAGCAGTGGGCACCAGGGGGCCAGTGGCTACACCTTC
TRBJ2-1 | TRBV3-1 | TRBD2 | few | CASSQNPGLAGSEQFF | TGTGCCAGCAGCCAAAACCCGGGACTAGCGGGGTCAGAGCAGTTCTTC
TRBJ2-1 | TRBV20-1 | TRBD2 | few | CSASISGLAPNEQFF | TGCAGTGCTTCGATCTCGGGACTAGCCCCCAATGAGCAGTTCTTC
TRBJ1-2 | TRBV5-4 | NA | NA | CASSYVETNYGYTF | TGTGCCAGCTCCTATGTTGAGACTAACTATGGCTACACCTTC
TRBJ2-7 | TRBV6-2/TRBV6-3 | NA | many | CASSYFGGSGEQYF | TGTGCCAGCAGTTACTTCGGTGGATCGGGGGAGCAGTACTTC
TRBJ2-3 | TRBV3-1 | NA | NA | CASSPTTSTDTQYF | TGTGCCAGCAGCCCTACAACTAGCACAGATACGCAGTATTTT
TRBJ2-1 | TRBV30 | NA | once | CAWSTVEQFF | TGTGCCTGGAGTACCGTTGAGCAGTTCTTC
TRBJ2-7 | TRBV12-3/TRBV12-4 | NA | NA | CASNEASSSYEQYF | TGTGCCAGCAATGAGGCTAGCAGCTCCTACGAGCAGTACTTC
TRBJ2-1 | TRBV9 | TRBD2 | few | CASSALLAGGLNEQFF | TGTGCCAGCAGCGCCCTACTAGCGGGGGGCCTCAATGAGCAGTTCTTC
TRBJ1-2 | TRBV4-3 | NA | NA | CASRPDVHHGCTF | TGCGCCAGCAGACCGGACGTACATCATGGCTGCACCTTC
TRBJ2-1 | TRBV7-6 | NA | many | CASSLAARGAIEQFF | TGTGCCAGCAGCTTAGCGGCCAGGGGAGCTATTGAGCAGTTCTTC
TRBJ2-7 | TRBV5-1 | NA | few | CASSLDGTTYEQYF | TGCGCCAGCAGCTTGGACGGGACCACCTACGAGCAGTACTTC
TRBJ2-3 | TRBV4-3 | TRBD2 | NA | CASSQGYPVGTSGSTQYF | TGCGCCAGCAGCCAAGGGTACCCGGTAGGGACTAGCGGGAGCACGCAGTATTTT
TRBJ1-2 | TRBV30 | NA | NA | CAWSPKGQGEGYTF | TGTGCCTGGAGTCCCAAGGGACAAGGCGAGGGCTACACCTTC
TRBJ2-7 | TRBV5-1 | NA | NA | CASSLALGGYEQYF | TGCGCCAGCAGCTTGGCCCTGGGGGGCTATGAGCAGTACTTC
TRBJ2-7 | TRBV9 | NA | few | CASSVKGGDYEQYF | TGTGCCAGCAGCGTTAAGGGCGGAGACTACGAGCAGTACTTC
TRBJ1-1 | TRBV27 | NA | few | CASGGWPEAFF | TGTGCCAGCGGAGGTTGGCCTGAAGCTTTCTTT
TRBJ1-2 | TRBV7-2 | TRBD1 | few | CASSSHGQGAPYGYTF | TGTGCCAGCAGCTCCCACGGACAGGGGGCTCCCTATGGCTACACCTTC
TRBJ2-7 | TRBV19 | TRBD2 | many | CASSTNGLAGTYEQYF | TGTGCCAGTAGTACCAACGGACTAGCGGGGACCTACGAGCAGTACTTC
TRBJ1-2 | TRBV27 | NA | NA | CASSPFSGYGYTF | TGTGCCAGCAGCCCCTTTAGTGGGTATGGCTACACCTTC
TRBJ2-1 | TRBV5-1 | TRBD2 | NA | CASGTSGSSYNEQFF | TGCGCCAGCGGGACTAGCGGGAGTTCCTACAATGAGCAGTTCTTC
TRBJ1-5 | TRBV2 | TRBD1 | few | CASHRGSESGQPQHF | TGTGCCAGCCACAGGGGGTCGGAATCGGGGCAGCCCCAGCATTTT